This TCR beta chain is drawn from a study of preoperative IRX-2 immunotherapy in early breast cancer. Treatment described: preoperative locoregional IRX-2 cytokine immunotherapy. Germline V gene sequence: CDR1 LNHNV, CDR2 YYDKDF (reference sequence). Trimming removed 0 bases from V and 5 bases from J, with 11 bases in between. The CDR3 is 15 amino acids. Some clones are missing from TCRdb's copy, which holds only in-frame ones; the method was immunoSEQ multiplex PCR. Of 34,000 or so clones in the sample, about four fifths were seen once. The rearrangement links TRBV15 to TRBJ2-4; D not certain. Sequenced here: lymph node tissue, sampled from a patient treated with IRX-2 immunotherapy. The source of this sequence is a human donor with breast cancer. CDR3 nucleotides: TGTGCCACCAGCAGAGATCAAGGTGGAGAAAACATTCAGTACTTC. It codes for CATSRDQGGENIQYF.